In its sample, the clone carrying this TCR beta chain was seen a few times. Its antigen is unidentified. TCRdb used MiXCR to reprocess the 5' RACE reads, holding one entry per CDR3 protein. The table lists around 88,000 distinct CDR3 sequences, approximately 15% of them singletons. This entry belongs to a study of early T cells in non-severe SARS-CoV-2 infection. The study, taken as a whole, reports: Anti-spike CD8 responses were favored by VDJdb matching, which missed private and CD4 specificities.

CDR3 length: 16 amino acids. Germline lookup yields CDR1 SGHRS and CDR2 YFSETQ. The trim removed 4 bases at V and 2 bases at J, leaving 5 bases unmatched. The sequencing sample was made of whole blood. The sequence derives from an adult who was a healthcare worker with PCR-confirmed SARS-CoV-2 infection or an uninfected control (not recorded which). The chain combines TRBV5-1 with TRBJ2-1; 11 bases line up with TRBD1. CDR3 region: CASSAGTGGPYNEQFF. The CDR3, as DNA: TGCGCCAGCAGCGCTGGGACAGGGGGACCCTACAATGAGCAGTTCTTC. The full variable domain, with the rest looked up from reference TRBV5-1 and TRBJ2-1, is KAGVTQTPRYLIKTRGQQVTLSCSPISGHRSVSWYQQTPGQGLQFLFEYFSETQRNKGNFPGRFSGRQFSNSRSEMNVSTLELGDSALYLCASSAGTGGPYNEQFFGPGTRLTVL.